The rows below give T cell receptor beta chains drawn from one sample of a study of spatial heterogeneity in lung cancer. TCRdb re-called the 5' RACE reads with MiXCR, one entry per CDR3 protein. The repertoire holds around 20,000 distinct CDR3 sequences, with 9% to 10% as singletons. The source was PBMCs, collected at follow-up. These receptors were taken from a male donor with early-stage non-small cell lung cancer. The CDR3 runs from the conserved cysteine through the conserved F or W. Fields, in order: D gene, J gene, V gene, clone size, CDR3 protein, CDR3 DNA. The D gene is left open where the match is weak. Not all rows give a size; the values are once, few, many and, for expanded clones, a class.

>-|TRBJ2-3|TRBV6-6|medium-sized
CASSYGLKADTQYF
TGTGCCAGCAGTTACGGGCTTAAGGCAGATACGCAGTATTTT
>-|TRBJ2-7|TRBV28|-
CASRPLGEDSYEQYF
TGTGCCAGCAGGCCACTAGGTGAGGACTCCTACGAGCAGTACTTC
>-|TRBJ1-2|TRBV4-1|few
CASSQITGRRSGYGYTF
TGCGCCAGCAGCCAAATTACGGGACGCCGGTCTGGCTATGGCTACACCTTC
>-|TRBJ2-1|TRBV5-1|-
CASSPSGGNIYNEQFF
TGCGCCAGCAGCCCCTCGGGGGGCAACATCTACAATGAGCAGTTCTTC
>TRBD1|TRBJ2-3|TRBV12-3/TRBV12-4|-
CASSSPDRITDTQYF
TGTGCCAGCAGTTCCCCGGACAGGATCACAGATACGCAGTATTTT
>-|TRBJ2-2|TRBV20-1|-
CSARNPLEAGELFF
TGCAGTGCTAGGAACCCCCTAGAAGCGGGGGAGCTGTTTTTT
>-|TRBJ1-2|TRBV6-1|many
CASSEAGVNYGYTF
TGTGCCAGCAGTGAAGCTGGAGTGAACTATGGCTACACCTTC
>-|TRBJ2-3|TRBV2|many
CASSERGGTDTQYF
TGTGCCAGCAGTGAGCGGGGAGGCACAGATACGCAGTATTTT
>-|TRBJ1-2|TRBV18|many
CATLQDRATANYGYTF
TGTGCCACCCTACAGGACAGAGCCACCGCTAACTATGGCTACACCTTC
>TRBD2|TRBJ2-1|TRBV4-3|medium-sized
CASSQELLAGGNEQFF
TGCGCCAGCAGCCAAGAGTTACTAGCGGGGGGCAATGAGCAGTTCTTC
>-|TRBJ2-5|TRBV13|-
CASSLRTDGETQYF
TGTGCCAGCAGCCTCCGGACGGACGGGGAGACCCAGTACTTC
>-|TRBJ2-1|TRBV2|few
CASIVGDFRNEQFF
TGTGCCAGCATTGTCGGGGACTTCAGGAATGAGCAGTTCTTC
>TRBD1|TRBJ2-1|TRBV9|-
CASSVTGASYNEQFF
TGTGCCAGCAGCGTAACAGGGGCCTCCTACAATGAGCAGTTCTTC
>-|TRBJ1-5|TRBV12-3/TRBV12-4|many
CASSLGHNQPQHF
TGTGCCAGCAGTTTGGGCCACAATCAGCCCCAGCATTTT
>TRBD1|TRBJ1-1|TRBV5-1|many
CASSPGTAYMNTEAFF
TGCGCCAGCAGCCCAGGGACAGCTTACATGAACACTGAAGCTTTCTTT
>-|TRBJ1-4|TRBV12-3/TRBV12-4|many
CASSPRERTTNEKLFF
TGTGCCAGCAGTCCCCGCGAGAGGACAACTAATGAAAAACTGTTTTTT
>-|TRBJ2-5|TRBV18|-
CASSAGFQETQYF
TGTGCCAGCTCAGCAGGGTTTCAAGAGACCCAGTACTTC
>-|TRBJ2-5|TRBV29-1|many
CSVEDRQAQETQYF
TGCAGCGTTGAAGACCGACAGGCGCAAGAGACCCAGTACTTC
>-|TRBJ2-7|TRBV4-3|few
CASSQETPHGSNYEQYF
TGCGCCAGCAGCCAAGAAACCCCCCATGGGTCAAACTACGAGCAGTACTTC
>-|TRBJ2-2|TRBV4-1|few
CASSRGNTGELFF
TGCGCCAGCAGCCGGGGTAACACCGGGGAGCTGTTTTTT
>-|TRBJ2-5|TRBV20-1|many
CSARYAQETQYF
TGCAGTGCTAGATATGCACAAGAGACCCAGTACTTC
>-|TRBJ2-2|TRBV13|many
CASTLRRGANTGELFF
TGTGCCAGCACCCTCCGGCGCGGGGCGAACACCGGGGAGCTGTTTTTT
>-|TRBJ1-1|TRBV4-3|many
CASSRQHTGTYEAFF
TGCGCCAGCAGCCGGCAGCATACCGGGACCTATGAAGCTTTCTTT
>-|TRBJ2-5|TRBV7-2|few
CASSLSWETQYF
TGTGCCAGCAGCTTATCATGGGAGACCCAGTACTTC
>-|TRBJ2-2|TRBV28|many
CASRLSIGAGELFF
TGTGCCAGCAGACTGTCTATAGGAGCCGGGGAGCTGTTTTTT
>-|TRBJ2-7|TRBV2|many
CVSGQSPAEQYF
TGTGTAAGCGGGCAGTCCCCCGCCGAGCAGTACTTC
>TRBD1|TRBJ1-1|TRBV6-1|many
CASTDPGTGWTEAFF
TGTGCCAGCACGGACCCCGGGACAGGGTGGACTGAAGCTTTCTTT
>TRBD2|TRBJ2-1|TRBV10-3|many
CAISDSGTSGGPYNEQFF
TGTGCCATCAGTGATTCCGGGACTAGCGGGGGACCGTACAATGAGCAGTTCTTC
>TRBD1|TRBJ1-1|TRBV5-6|few
CASSFYRGRVNTEAFF
TGTGCCAGCAGCTTTTACAGGGGGCGCGTCAACACTGAAGCTTTCTTT
>TRBD2|TRBJ2-2|TRBV10-1|-
CASSPSGGAGDTGELFF
TGCGCCAGCAGTCCTAGCGGGGGGGCCGGAGACACCGGGGAGCTGTTTTTT
>TRBD1|TRBJ2-7|TRBV2|few
CASSSDRVYEQYF
TGTGCCAGCAGTTCGGACAGGGTCTACGAGCAGTACTTC
>TRBD2|TRBJ2-5|TRBV20-1|-
CSARGAGTSRVETQYF
TGCAGTGCTAGAGGAGCCGGGACTAGCCGCGTAGAGACCCAGTACTTC
>-|TRBJ1-4|TRBV5-4|many
CASSPIPDGNEKLFF
TGTGCCAGCAGCCCAATCCCGGACGGGAATGAAAAACTGTTTTTT
>-|TRBJ1-1|TRBV4-2|-
CASSQVVEFEAFF
TGTGCCAGCAGCCAAGTTGTCGAGTTTGAAGCTTTCTTT
>TRBD2|TRBJ2-7|TRBV6-5|-
CASRNSGGRPYEQYF
TGTGCCAGCAGAAATAGCGGGGGGCGGCCCTACGAGCAGTACTTC
>-|TRBJ1-5|TRBV28|few
CASRWSNQPQHF
TGTGCCAGCAGGTGGAGCAATCAGCCCCAGCATTTT
>-|TRBJ2-1|TRBV7-9|few
CASSSYVGKNEQFF
TGTGCCAGCAGCTCCTATGTAGGGAAGAATGAGCAGTTCTTC
>TRBD1|TRBJ2-2|TRBV12-3/TRBV12-4|few
CASGTGGTGTRELFF
TGTGCCAGCGGGACAGGGGGCACCGGCACCCGGGAGCTGTTTTTT
>-|TRBJ1-2|TRBV21-1|many
CASSKLVRPGYTF
TGTGCCAGCAGCAAACTAGTGAGACCTGGCTACACCTTC
>-|TRBJ2-1|TRBV2|many
CASSDYNEQFF
TGTGCCAGCAGTGACTACAATGAGCAGTTCTTC
>-|TRBJ2-7|TRBV2|-
CASSYYEQYF
TGTGCCAGCAGCTACTACGAGCAGTACTTC
>-|TRBJ1-5|TRBV6-5|-
CASSYSPWREIQPQHF
TGTGCCAGCAGTTACTCCCCATGGAGGGAAATTCAGCCCCAGCATTTT
>TRBD2|TRBJ2-1|TRBV27|-
CASSFGSGGTSNEQFF
TGTGCCAGCAGTTTCGGAAGCGGGGGCACTTCCAATGAGCAGTTCTTC
>TRBD1|TRBJ1-4|TRBV19|-
CASKDRGSTNEKLFF
TGTGCCTCCAAGGACAGGGGGTCAACTAATGAAAAACTGTTTTTT
>-|TRBJ2-7|TRBV6-5|many
CASRPKPDFLPYEQYF
TGTGCCAGCAGACCAAAACCGGACTTTCTGCCCTACGAGCAGTACTTC
>TRBD1|TRBJ1-3|TRBV4-3|-
CASSLDPGGGSGNTIYF
TGCGCCAGCAGCCTAGATCCAGGGGGGGGCTCTGGAAACACCATATATTTT
>TRBD2|TRBJ2-1|TRBV10-3|many
CAISESTGGNEQFF
TGTGCCATCAGTGAGTCGACGGGGGGGAATGAGCAGTTCTTC
>TRBD1|TRBJ2-5|TRBV7-7|few
CASTRMGQASETQYF
TGTGCTAGCACCAGAATGGGACAGGCCTCAGAGACCCAGTACTTC
>TRBD1|TRBJ1-1|TRBV5-1|-
CASSWRQGGTEAFF
TGCGCCAGCAGCTGGCGACAGGGGGGCACTGAAGCTTTCTTT
>-|TRBJ2-3|TRBV5-1|-
CASSLVGGSDTQYF
TGCGCCAGCAGCTTGGTGGGGGGATCAGATACGCAGTATTTT
>-|TRBJ1-5|TRBV2|once
CASSVISSNQPQHF
TGTGCCAGCAGTGTGATTTCTAGCAATCAGCCCCAGCATTTT
>-|TRBJ1-2|TRBV7-2|few
CASSLGPLFGYTF
TGTGCCAGCAGCTTAGGGCCCTTATTCGGCTACACCTTC
>-|TRBJ2-2|TRBV11-2|many
CASSFKTGELFF
TGTGCCAGCAGCTTTAAGACCGGGGAGCTGTTTTTT
>TRBD2|TRBJ2-2|TRBV3-1|-
CASSQVRGVTGELFF
TGTGCCAGCAGCCAAGTCCGGGGGGTTACCGGGGAGCTGTTTTTT
>-|TRBJ2-2|TRBV10-3|-
CAIRSRDLNTGELFF
TGTGCCATCAGGTCCCGGGACTTAAACACCGGGGAGCTGTTTTTT
>TRBD1|TRBJ1-1|TRBV7-9|many
CASSLRQGVNTEAFF
TGTGCCAGCAGCCTGAGACAGGGCGTGAACACTGAAGCTTTCTTT
>-|TRBJ1-1|TRBV6-5|many
CASSSEPGRHTEAFF
TGTGCCAGCAGTTCAGAACCGGGCCGGCACACTGAAGCTTTCTTT
>-|TRBJ2-5|TRBV7-9|many
CASSLNGGLETQYF
TGTGCCAGCAGCTTAAATGGGGGGCTGGAGACCCAGTACTTC
>-|TRBJ1-1|TRBV5-1|many
CASSAEITGTEAFF
TGCGCCAGCAGCGCCGAGATTACAGGGACCGAAGCTTTCTTT
>TRBD1|TRBJ2-2|TRBV7-6|few
CASSAGGQGYTGELFF
TGTGCCAGCAGCGCTGGGGGACAGGGGTACACCGGGGAGCTGTTTTTT